The present TCR beta chain was sequenced within a study of T-cell memory formation after mild COVID-19. General study points: Second-wave clones reaching peak frequency on day 37 lacked confirmed SARS-CoV-2 specificity. CM and EM subsets held most contracting CD4+ clones; EMRA held CD8+ ones. Cross-reactive memory appears to have joined, as suggested by some responding clones showing up in pre-infection memory. Day 15 to 85 contracting clones showed balanced CD4/CD8; day 15 to 37 expanders favored CD4+.

This clonotype is termed medium-sized. Antigen specificity is unknown. The germline gives CDR1 DFQATT, CDR2 SNEGSKA (reference sequence). Between the trimmed V and J ends, which lost 1 base and 10 bases, there was a span of 14 bases. The CDR3 contains 13 residues. TCRdb re-called the 5' RACE reads with MiXCR, one entry per CDR3 protein. The sample has more than 100,000 distinct CDR3 sequences, about 6.5% seen once; the top ten hold roughly 2%. This TCR was sampled from an adult woman who had mild COVID-19 (a few samples of this study predate the infection). Cell type and time point are not known. Sequenced sample: PBMCs or a T cell subset sorted from them (not recorded which). This rearrangement joins TRBV20-1 to TRBJ2-1, with a tentative D call TRBD2 (5 bases). This chain's CDR3 is CSARGTLAGEQFF. CDR3 in DNA: TGCAGTGCTAGAGGGACTCTTGCTGGAGAGCAGTTCTTC.